A selection of T cell receptor beta chains follows, all from one sample in a study of beta chain features in type 1 diabetes. Sequencing used immunoSEQ multiplex PCR; TCRdb keeps in-frame clones, though not all of them. The sample consists of fewer than 650,000 clones, around 15% of them appearing once. The sample consisted of naive CD4+ T cells from blood. Receptor source: a man aged 18 to 29 in good health. The conserved cysteine and the conserved F or W are not part of the CDR3 here. The D gene is left open where the match is weak. Expanded clones get a size class; other rows say once, few or many, or leave the size out.

D	size	V	J	CDR3
.	.	TRBV10-3	TRBJ2-6	AIRPGDSGANVLT
.	few	TRBV4-3	TRBJ2-3	ASSQGGPYRRTTDTQY
TRBD2	.	TRBV28	TRBJ2-1	ASILAGERSYNEQF
.	.	TRBV28	TRBJ1-2	ASSLAPGSNYGYT
.	.	TRBV6-5	TRBJ2-6	ASSYPADTGANVLT
TRBD2	.	TRBV5-6	TRBJ2-5	ASSIGLAGGQETQY
TRBD1	.	TRBV29-1	.	SASGQGYEQY
.	few	TRBV28	TRBJ2-3	ASSLMSGVAGQY
TRBD1	.	TRBV7-9	TRBJ1-1	ASSTPTGKGTEAF
.	.	TRBV2	TRBJ2-1	ASSRFARATYNEQF
.	.	TRBV5-1	TRBJ1-5	ASSLEGAGQPQH
.	few	TRBV30	TRBJ2-5	AWSARKTQY
TRBD1	.	TRBV5-4	TRBJ1-6	ASSLSRTGSSYNSPLH
TRBD2	.	TRBV14	TRBJ2-7	ASSHSGGYEQY
.	few	TRBV29-1	TRBJ2-4	SVENRLAKNIQY
.	few	TRBV4-3	TRBJ1-2	ASSQDMAPLAGYT
.	few	TRBV28	TRBJ2-7	ASRSGSYEQY
.	.	TRBV27	TRBJ1-1	ASKLASSLGGTEAF
TRBD2	few	TRBV5-1	TRBJ2-1	ASSLVSGGPYNEQF
.	few	TRBV7-3	TRBJ2-1	ASSSAPPREQF
.	.	TRBV9	TRBJ2-1	ASSVALPPGNEQF
TRBD1	few	TRBV6-5	TRBJ1-5	ASSYSGGGGNQPQH
TRBD1	few	TRBV9	TRBJ1-3	ASSASSGTGSFPIY
.	.	TRBV2	TRBJ1-2	ASTTLANYGYT
.	.	TRBV11-2	TRBJ2-6	ASGIIFGLGASGANVLT
TRBD2	.	TRBV19	TRBJ2-7	ASSIRFIAGSHEQY
TRBD1	.	TRBV5-1	TRBJ1-6	ASSHRDRNNSPLH
.	few	TRBV6-1	TRBJ2-1	ASSVPPGSEQF
.	few	TRBV7-9	TRBJ1-2	ASSIKTIPDGYT
.	few	TRBV10-3	TRBJ2-2	AIGGVGVAGELF
TRBD1	few	TRBV4-2	TRBJ1-2	ASSAGGFGYT
.	few	TRBV7-2	TRBJ1-5	ASRPRTGVNQPQH
.	.	TRBV5-1	TRBJ2-5	ASARGYSQETQY
TRBD1	.	TRBV18	TRBJ2-7	ASSPPGQGHFYEQY
TRBD1	.	TRBV2	TRBJ1-2	ASRAGTGGNYGYT
TRBD1	few	TRBV7-2	TRBJ2-1	ASSFDRGVYNEQF
.	.	TRBV25-1	TRBJ2-7	ASSELGRSSYEQY
.	few	TRBV5-1	TRBJ2-7	ASSLDRRLNEQY
TRBD1	.	TRBV19	TRBJ1-4	ASSPRGTVGEKLF
TRBD1	.	TRBV28	TRBJ1-1	ASSSEGARTEAF
.	few	TRBV7-3	TRBJ2-3	ASSLEGARTDTQY
.	few	TRBV27	TRBJ1-3	ASSFLSGNTIY
TRBD1	few	TRBV4-2	TRBJ2-7	ASSQEPLGTGGGEQY
TRBD2	.	TRBV7-9	TRBJ2-7	ASSEDPSGSLYEQY
TRBD1	few	TRBV6-1	TRBJ1-5	ASSEDWTGGMN
TRBD1	.	TRBV11-2	TRBJ2-2	ASRIRDRNTGELF
.	few	TRBV28	TRBJ2-7	ASRPTRDEQY
.	.	TRBV4-3	TRBJ1-1	ASSHIAGHTEAF
TRBD2	few	TRBV7-9	TRBJ2-1	ASSPRLAGDYNEQF
.	few	TRBV9	TRBJ2-7	ASSHGGLLY
.	few	TRBV6-1	TRBJ1-4	ASSDPGHVFNEKLF